Presented here are 20 T cell receptor beta chains from one specimen sequenced in a study of tumor-infiltrating lymphocytes in localized non-small cell lung cancer. The protocol was immunoSEQ multiplex PCR, while the TCRdb copy is restricted to in-frame clones and leaves out a portion. The sample records about 3,000 clones, around 40% being singletons. Sequenced: uninvolved lung tissue not adjacent to the tumor. The receptor set was obtained from a human donor with non-small cell lung cancer.

The chain combines TRBV20-1 with TRBJ1-1; D not certain. CDR1 and CDR2 (germline): DFQATT, SNEGSKA (reference sequence). V lost 3 bases and J 5 bases, leaving 7 bases between the germline ends. This CDR3 is built from 11 residues. CDR3 loop: CSARTLTEAFF. CDR3 bases: TGCAGTGCTAGGACTCTGACTGAAGCTTTCTTT.

The chain uses TRBV7-8 and TRBJ2-1; maybe TRBD1 (6 bases). V lost 4 bases and J 9 bases, leaving 22 bases between the germline ends. The CDR3 length is 16 residues. From germline, CDR1 is SGHVS and CDR2 FQNEAQ. This chain's CDR3 is CASSSNPGQFPPEQFF. The CDR3 bases are TGTGCCAGCAGCTCTAACCCGGGACAATTTCCTCCTGAGCAGTTCTTC.

CDR3 sequence (DNA): TGCGCCAGCAGCCATAACGGGGGGTTGAACACTGAAGCTTTCTTT. As protein: CASSHNGGLNTEAFF. The rearrangement joins TRBV4-1 to TRBJ1-1, with D maybe TRBD1 (5 bases). The germline CDR1 and CDR2 sequences are MGHRA and YSYEKL. The CDR3 has 15 residues. The V gene lost 3 bases and the J gene lost 0 bases, with 11 bases spanning the gap.

This clone was seen just once. The chain combines TRBV30 with TRBJ1-2, with a weak D call TRBD1 (6 bases). The germline V and J ends were trimmed by 2 bases and 3 bases, with 10 bases remaining between them. The CDR3 consists of 13 residues. CDR1 is GTSNPN and CDR2 is SVGIG in the germline V gene (reference sequence). DNA of the CDR3: TGTGCCTGGAGTCCAGGGGAGGACTATGGCTACACCTTC. Translated: CAWSPGEDYGYTF.

This clone has a single count. The rearrangement links TRBV15 to TRBJ1-5; 8 nucleotides agree with TRBD1. The CDR3 sequence is 15 residues long. Germline trimming cut 5 bases from V and 6 bases from J; bases unmatched to any gene: 9. Germline V gene lookup returns CDR1 LNHNV and CDR2 YYDKDF (reference sequence). CDR3 sequence: CATSGTRGQGQPQHF. In nucleotides, the CDR3 is TGTGCCACCAGCGGAACCAGGGGGCAAGGTCAGCCCCAGCATTTT.

The chain joins TRBV5-1 to TRBJ1-2, with 9 bases aligning to TRBD1. V lost 4 bases and J lost 3; bases outside the gene matches: 4. Germline loops: CDR1 SGHRS, CDR2 YFSETQ. The CDR3 has 14 residues. CDR3 DNA: TGCGCCAGCAGCCGGGACAGGGCGGACTATGGCTACACCTTC. This encodes CASSRDRADYGYTF.

This rearrangement joins TRBV7-2 to TRBJ2-7; D may match TRBD1 or TRBD2 (5 bases each). Germline assignment: CDR1 SGHTA and CDR2 FQGNSA. The CDR3 is 14 residues long. Trimming took off 4 bases at V and 3 bases at J, with 13 bases between the two ends. CDR3 bases: TGTGCCAGCAGCTCGGGCCGGGACGGCTACGAGCAGTACTTC. The encoded protein is CASSSGRDGYEQYF.

This clone occurred a few times. The chain recombines TRBV19 with TRBJ1-1; D possibly corresponds to TRBD1 (6 bases). Germline-derived CDR1 and CDR2 are LNHDA and SQIVND (reference sequence). The CDR3 consists of 15 residues. Between the trimmed V and J ends, which lost 5 bases and 10 bases, there was a span of 23 bases. The CDR3 sequence: CASSPASTGLLGAFF. The DNA for the CDR3 is TGTGCCAGTAGTCCCGCCTCCACAGGGCTACTAGGAGCTTTCTTT.

This chain links TRBV14 with TRBJ2-2; TRBD2 is a possible D gene (6 bases). Germline CDR1 and CDR2: SGHDN and FVKESK. Trimming took 1 base from V and 1 from J, leaving 10 bases between them. The CDR3 has 16 amino acids. CDR3 coding DNA: TGTGCCAGCAGCCAAGTCCCTAGCGTGAACACCGGGGAGCTGTTTTTT. Its protein product is CASSQVPSVNTGELFF.

In this sample, this clone is medium-sized (0.01 to 0.1%). The rearrangement uses TRBV19 and TRBJ1-1; no reliable D call. The germline CDR1 and CDR2 sequences are LNHDA and SQIVND (reference sequence). CDR3 length: 15 residues. V was pared by 1 base and J by 4 bases, with 13 bases between. The CDR3 DNA reads TGTGCCAGTAGTATAGTTGGGCAGATTACCACTGAAGCTTTCTTT. This translates into CASSIVGQITTEAFF.

This clone was seen a few times. V usage is TRBV27 and J usage is TRBJ2-7; the D gene is possibly TRBD2 (6 bases). V lost 3 bases to trimming and J lost 4 bases, with 19 bases between them. The CDR3 is made up of 16 amino acids. The V gene's germline CDR1 is MNHEY and CDR2 SMNVEV (reference sequence). The CDR3 protein is CASSLNGRGALYEQYF. CDR3 nucleotide sequence: TGTGCCAGCAGTTTGAACGGGCGGGGCGCCCTTTACGAGCAGTACTTC.

The V and J genes are TRBV28 and TRBJ2-7; possible D gene TRBD1, 6 bases. The CDR3 totals 15 residues. V dropped 2 bases and J dropped 6 bases, with 17 bases sitting between them. The germline CDR1 and CDR2 sequences are MDHEN and SYDVKM. CDR3 residues: CASSLISPTGSEQYF. In DNA form, the CDR3 reads TGTGCCAGCAGTTTAATTTCTCCGACAGGAAGCGAGCAGTACTTC.

This clone was seen a few times. The chain has TRBV29-1 and TRBJ2-1, with D possibly matching TRBD2 (7 bases). There are 15 residues in the CDR3. Germline-derived CDR1 and CDR2 are SQVTM and ANQGSEA. Trimming shortened V by 3 bases and J by 4 bases, and 16 bases separated the two germline ends. The CDR3 region is CSVDRVGGPYNEQFF. Written as DNA, the CDR3 is TGCAGCGTTGATCGGGTCGGGGGGCCATACAATGAGCAGTTCTTC.

The genes are TRBV7-8 and TRBJ1-1; D gene ambiguous. Germline V gene lookup returns CDR1 SGHVS and CDR2 FQNEAQ. The CDR3 totals 14 residues. The germline V and J ends were trimmed by 3 bases and 3 bases, with 11 bases remaining between them. The CDR3 DNA follows: TGTGCCAGCAGCTTGCCCGGTGGGGACACTGAAGCTTTCTTT. It yields the protein CASSLPGGDTEAFF. Filled out from reference TRBV7-8 and TRBJ1-1, the complete variable domain reads GAGVSQSPRYKVAKRGQDVALRCDPISGHVSLFWYQQALGQGPEFLTYFQNEAQLDKSGLPSDRFFAERPEGSVSTLKIQRTQQEDSAVYLCASSLPGGDTEAFFGQGTRLTVV.

This clone is large within its sample. This chain links TRBV28 with TRBJ1-2; possibly TRBD1 for D (6 bases). The germline V gene encodes CDR1 MDHEN and CDR2 SYDVKM. CDR3 size: 14 residues. V gave up 7 bases and J gave up 5 bases, with 17 bases separating them. The CDR3, as DNA: TGTGCCAGCAAAGCCGGACAGACAACTTATGGCTACACCTTC. It is translated as CASKAGQTTYGYTF.

V and J are TRBV30 and TRBJ2-5; 12 positions match TRBD2. The CDR3 spans 16 residues. V was clipped by 3 bases and J by 4 bases; unmatched bases: 9. Germline values: CDR1 GTSNPN, CDR2 SVGIG (reference sequence). The CDR3 loop reads CAWSGGLAGPGETQYF. DNA for the CDR3: TGTGCCTGGAGCGGAGGACTAGCGGGACCCGGAGAGACCCAGTACTTC.

The genes are TRBV5-1 and TRBJ2-4; TRBD2 matches at 9 bases. The J segment lost 0 bases and the V segment lost 0 bases, leaving 10 bases of the junction unmatched. Germline V CDR1 and CDR2: SGHRS, YFSETQ. The CDR3 extends over 19 amino acids. In nucleotides, the CDR3 is TGCGCCAGCAGCTTGGCCTATGGGCTAGCGGGAATAGCCAAAAACATTCAGTACTTC. Amino acid sequence: CASSLAYGLAGIAKNIQYF.

This clone was observed a handful of times. This chain uses TRBV28 with TRBJ1-1, with 12 nucleotides matching TRBD1. CDR1 MDHEN and CDR2 SYDVKM come from the germline V gene. Trimming took 5 bases from V and 4 from J; bases not matched to a gene: 8. This CDR3 region has 16 residues. The DNA of the CDR3 is TGTGCCAGCAGTACTCCGGGACAGGGGGCGAGCACTGAAGCTTTCTTT. Its translation: CASSTPGQGASTEAFF.

The rearrangement uses TRBV30 and TRBJ2-3; no firm D call. CDR3 length: 12 residues. Germline V gene data show CDR1 as GTSNPN and CDR2 as SVGIG (reference sequence). With 0 bases removed from V and 6 bases from J, the gap between germline ends came to 7 bases. CDR3 loop: CAWSVGPDTQYF. The CDR3 coding sequence is TGTGCCTGGAGTGTAGGGCCCGATACGCAGTATTTT.

V and J are TRBV7-9 and TRBJ1-2; maybe TRBD1 (5 bases). This CDR3 is built from 15 residues. The germline V and J ends were trimmed by 2 bases and 5 bases, with 15 bases remaining between them. Germline CDR1 and CDR2: SEHNR and FQNEAQ (reference sequence). The CDR3 region is CASSLSGRGTYGYTF. The CDR3 coding sequence is TGTGCCAGCAGCTTATCGGGGCGCGGCACGTATGGCTACACCTTC.